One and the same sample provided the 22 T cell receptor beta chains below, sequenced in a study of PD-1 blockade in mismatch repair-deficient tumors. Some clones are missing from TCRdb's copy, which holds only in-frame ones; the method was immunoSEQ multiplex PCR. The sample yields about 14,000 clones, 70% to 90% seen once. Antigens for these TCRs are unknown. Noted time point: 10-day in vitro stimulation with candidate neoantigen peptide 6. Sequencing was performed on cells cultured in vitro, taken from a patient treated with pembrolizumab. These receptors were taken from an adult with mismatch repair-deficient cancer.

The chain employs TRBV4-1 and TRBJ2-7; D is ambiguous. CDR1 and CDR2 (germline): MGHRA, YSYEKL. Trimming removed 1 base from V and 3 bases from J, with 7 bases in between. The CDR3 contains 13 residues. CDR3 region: CASSQAASYEQYF. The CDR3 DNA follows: TGCGCCAGCAGCCAAGCTGCCAGCTACGAGCAGTACTTC.

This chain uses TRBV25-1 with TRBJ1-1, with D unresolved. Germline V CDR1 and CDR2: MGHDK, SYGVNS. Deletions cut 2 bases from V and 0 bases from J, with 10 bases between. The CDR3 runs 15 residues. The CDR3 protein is CASSEARGMNTEAFF. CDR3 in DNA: TGTGCCAGCAGTGAAGCGCGCGGTATGAACACTGAAGCTTTCTTT.

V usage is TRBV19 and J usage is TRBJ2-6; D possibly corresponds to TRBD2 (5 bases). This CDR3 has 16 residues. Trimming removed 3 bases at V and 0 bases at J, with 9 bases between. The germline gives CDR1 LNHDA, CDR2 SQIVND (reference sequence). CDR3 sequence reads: CASSIGLPSGANVLTF. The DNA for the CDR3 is TGTGCCAGTAGTATTGGACTCCCCTCTGGGGCCAACGTCCTGACTTTC.

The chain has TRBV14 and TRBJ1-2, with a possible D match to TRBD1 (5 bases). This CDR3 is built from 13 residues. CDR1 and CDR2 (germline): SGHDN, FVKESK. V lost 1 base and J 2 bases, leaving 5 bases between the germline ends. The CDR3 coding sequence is TGTGCCAGCAGCCAAGGGGGGAACTATGGCTACACCTTC. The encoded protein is CASSQGGNYGYTF.

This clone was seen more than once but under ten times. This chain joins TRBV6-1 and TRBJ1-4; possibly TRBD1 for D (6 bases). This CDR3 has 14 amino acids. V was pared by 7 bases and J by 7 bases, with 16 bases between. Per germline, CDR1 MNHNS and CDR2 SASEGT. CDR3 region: CASTTRGAREKLFF. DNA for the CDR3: TGTGCCAGCACCACCCGGGGGGCGCGTGAAAAACTGTTTTTT.

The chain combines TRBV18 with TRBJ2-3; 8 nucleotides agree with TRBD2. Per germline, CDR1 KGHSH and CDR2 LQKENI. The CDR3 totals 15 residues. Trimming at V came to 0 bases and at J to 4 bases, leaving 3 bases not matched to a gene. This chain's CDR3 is CASSPPSGSSDTQYF. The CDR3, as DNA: TGTGCCAGCTCACCACCGAGCGGGAGTTCAGATACGCAGTATTTT. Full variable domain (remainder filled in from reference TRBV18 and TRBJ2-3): NAGVMQNPRHLVRRRGQEARLRCSPMKGHSHVYWYRQLPEEGLKFMVYLQKENIIDESGMPKERFSAEFPKEGPSILRIQQVVRGDSAAYFCASSPPSGSSDTQYFGPGTRLTVL.

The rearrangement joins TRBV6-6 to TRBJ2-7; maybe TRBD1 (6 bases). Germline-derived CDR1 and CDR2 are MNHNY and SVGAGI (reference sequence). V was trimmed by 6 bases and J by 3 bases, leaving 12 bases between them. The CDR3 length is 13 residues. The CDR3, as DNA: TGTGCCAGCAGACCAGGGACAAACTACGAGCAGTACTTC. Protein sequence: CASRPGTNYEQYF.

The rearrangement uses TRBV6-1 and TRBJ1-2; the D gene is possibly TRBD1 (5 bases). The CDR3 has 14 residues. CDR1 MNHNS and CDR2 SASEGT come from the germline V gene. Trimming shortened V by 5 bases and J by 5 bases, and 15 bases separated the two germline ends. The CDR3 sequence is CASSLSGGLYGYTF. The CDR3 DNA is TGTGCCAGCAGTCTAAGTGGGGGGTTATATGGCTACACCTTC.

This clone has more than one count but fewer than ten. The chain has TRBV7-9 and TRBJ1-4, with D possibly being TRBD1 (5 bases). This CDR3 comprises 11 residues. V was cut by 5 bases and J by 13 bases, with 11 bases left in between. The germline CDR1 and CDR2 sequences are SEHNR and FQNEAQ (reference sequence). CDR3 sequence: CASSERGGLFF. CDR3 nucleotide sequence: TGTGCCAGCAGCGAACGGGGCGGACTGTTTTTT.

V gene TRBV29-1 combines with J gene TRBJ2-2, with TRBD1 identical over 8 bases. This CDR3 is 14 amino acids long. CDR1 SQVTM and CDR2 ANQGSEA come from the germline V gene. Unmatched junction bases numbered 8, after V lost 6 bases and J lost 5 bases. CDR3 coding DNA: TGCAGCGTGCGCCAGGGGGCTGATACCGGGGAGCTGTTTTTT. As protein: CSVRQGADTGELFF.

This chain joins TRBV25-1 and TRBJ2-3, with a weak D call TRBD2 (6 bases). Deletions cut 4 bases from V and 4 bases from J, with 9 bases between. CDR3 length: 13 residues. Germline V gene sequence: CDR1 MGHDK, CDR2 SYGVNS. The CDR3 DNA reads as TGTGCCAGCAGTGTTGCTAGCGCAGATACGCAGTATTTT. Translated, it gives CASSVASADTQYF.

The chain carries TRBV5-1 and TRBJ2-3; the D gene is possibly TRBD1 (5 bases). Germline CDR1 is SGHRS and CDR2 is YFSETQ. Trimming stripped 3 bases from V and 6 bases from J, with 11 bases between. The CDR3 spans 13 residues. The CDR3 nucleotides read TGCGCCAGCAGCTCGGAAGGGGCGGATACGCAGTATTTT. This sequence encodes CASSSEGADTQYF.

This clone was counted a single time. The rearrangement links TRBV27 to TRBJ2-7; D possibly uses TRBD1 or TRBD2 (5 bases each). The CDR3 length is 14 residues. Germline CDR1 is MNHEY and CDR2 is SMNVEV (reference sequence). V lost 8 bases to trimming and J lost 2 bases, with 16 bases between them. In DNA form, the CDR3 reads TGTGCCAGCGGCCGGGGCCTCGGTCCCTACGAGCAGTACTTC. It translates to CASGRGLGPYEQYF.

DNA of the CDR3: TGCAGCGCCCTTAGGGGCGCTCCCAATGAGCAGTTCTTC. Its translation is CSALRGAPNEQFF. The J gene is TRBJ2-1, the V gene TRBV29-1, with a possible D match to TRBD1 (5 bases). V was trimmed by 7 bases and J by 6 bases, leaving 16 bases between them. The CDR3 totals 13 residues. The germline gives CDR1 SQVTM, CDR2 ANQGSEA.

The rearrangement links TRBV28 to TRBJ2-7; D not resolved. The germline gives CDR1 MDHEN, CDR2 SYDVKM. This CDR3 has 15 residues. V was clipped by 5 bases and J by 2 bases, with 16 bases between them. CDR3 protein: CASSPPSTVTYEQYF. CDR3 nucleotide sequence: TGTGCCAGCAGTCCGCCTTCGACGGTAACCTACGAGCAGTACTTC.

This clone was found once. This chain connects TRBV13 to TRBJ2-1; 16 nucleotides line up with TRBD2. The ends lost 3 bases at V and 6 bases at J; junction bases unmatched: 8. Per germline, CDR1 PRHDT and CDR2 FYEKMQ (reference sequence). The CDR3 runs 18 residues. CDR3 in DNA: TGTGCCAGCAGCTTGGGCAGGGGGACTAGCGGGAGGGCCAATGAGCAGTTCTTC. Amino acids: CASSLGRGTSGRANEQFF.

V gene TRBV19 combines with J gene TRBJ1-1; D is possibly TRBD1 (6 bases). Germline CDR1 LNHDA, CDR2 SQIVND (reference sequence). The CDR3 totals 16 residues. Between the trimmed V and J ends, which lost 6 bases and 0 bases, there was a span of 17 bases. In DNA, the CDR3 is TGTGCCAGTAGATTACCCAGGGGACGGTTGAACACTGAAGCTTTCTTT. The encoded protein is CASRLPRGRLNTEAFF.

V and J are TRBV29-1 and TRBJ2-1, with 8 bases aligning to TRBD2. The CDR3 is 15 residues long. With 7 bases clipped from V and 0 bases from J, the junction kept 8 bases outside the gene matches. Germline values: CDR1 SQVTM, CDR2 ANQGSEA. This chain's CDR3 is CSEIRLASSYNEQFF. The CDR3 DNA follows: TGCAGCGAGATAAGACTAGCGTCCTCCTACAATGAGCAGTTCTTC.

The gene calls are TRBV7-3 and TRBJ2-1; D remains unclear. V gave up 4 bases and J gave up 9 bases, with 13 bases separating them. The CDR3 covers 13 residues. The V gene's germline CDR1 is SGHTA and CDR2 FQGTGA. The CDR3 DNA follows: TGTGCCAGCAGCTCTTACGCCCCCGGTGAGCAGTTCTTC. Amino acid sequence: CASSSYAPGEQFF. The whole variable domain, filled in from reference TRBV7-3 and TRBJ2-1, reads GAGVSQTPSNKVTEKGKYVELRCDPISGHTALYWYRQSLGQGPEFLIYFQGTGAADDSGLPNDRFFAVRPEGSVSTLKIQRTERGDSAVYLCASSSYAPGEQFFGPGTRLTVL.

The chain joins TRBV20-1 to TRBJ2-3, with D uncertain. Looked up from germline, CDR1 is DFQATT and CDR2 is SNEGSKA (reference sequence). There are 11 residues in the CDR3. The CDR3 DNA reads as TGCAGCGCCTCGTTCGCAGATACGCAGTATTTT. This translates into CSASFADTQYF.

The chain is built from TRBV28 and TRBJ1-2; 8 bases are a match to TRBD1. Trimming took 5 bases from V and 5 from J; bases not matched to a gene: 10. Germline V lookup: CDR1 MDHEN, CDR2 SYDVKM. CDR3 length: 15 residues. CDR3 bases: TGTGCCAGCAGTCTTCAGGGGGCGCTCAGATATGGCTACACCTTC. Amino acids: CASSLQGALRYGYTF.

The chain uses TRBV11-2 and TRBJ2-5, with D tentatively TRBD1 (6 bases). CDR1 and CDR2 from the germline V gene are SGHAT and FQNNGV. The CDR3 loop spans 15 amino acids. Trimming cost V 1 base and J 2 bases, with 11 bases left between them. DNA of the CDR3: TGTGCCAGCAGCTTAGGAGTTAGGGGGCAAGAGACCCAGTACTTC. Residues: CASSLGVRGQETQYF.